These 6 T cell receptor beta chains were all obtained from the same sample, sequenced in a study of cytomegalovirus exposure and HLA in healthy donors. In the PCR, 60 Vbeta and 13 Jbeta primers were used. Generated by immunoSEQ multiplex PCR, the TCRdb table keeps only in-frame clones and is missing some. This table has 180,000 or so clones, approximately 80% appearing once. Input material: PBMCs. These receptors were collected from a female donor in good health and CMV-seronegative.

This chain uses TRBV4-1 with TRBJ1-2, with D tentatively TRBD1 (5 bases). Trimming pared 0 bases from V and 4 bases from J, leaving 9 bases between. The germline V gene encodes CDR1 MGHRA and CDR2 YSYEKL. The CDR3 extends over 14 amino acids. For the CDR3, the DNA is TGCGCCAGCAGCCAAGATCCAGGGTTCTATGGCTACACCTTC. Protein sequence: CASSQDPGFYGYTF.

The DNA for the CDR3 is TGTGCCAGCAGTGGGGATTTAGCGGGAGGGCCGGATGAGCAGTTCTTC. Amino acid sequence: CASSGDLAGGPDEQFF. V is TRBV6-4 and J is TRBJ2-1, with TRBD2 matching 11 bases. The CDR3 has 16 residues. V trimming: 4 bases; J trimming: 8 bases; junction bases outside the gene matches: 10. Per the germline V gene, CDR1 is MRHNA and CDR2 is SNTAGT.

This clone has a handful of counts. The chain carries TRBV11-2 and TRBJ2-4; D is unresolved. This CDR3 spans 14 amino acids. V was shortened by 10 bases and J by 6 bases, with 19 bases between the two germline ends. Germline CDR1 reads SGHAT; CDR2 reads FQNNGV. CDR3 sequence: CAILLGSKPNIQYF. CDR3 sequence (DNA): TGTGCCATCCTCCTGGGCAGCAAGCCAAACATTCAGTACTTC.

This rearrangement joins TRBV18 to TRBJ2-1; 8 bases are shared with TRBD2. This CDR3 is 12 amino acids long. V shed 6 bases and J 8 bases; nucleotides not matched to a gene: 3. Germline values: CDR1 KGHSH, CDR2 LQKENI. CDR3 sequence: CASSLGRDEQFF. As DNA, the CDR3 is TGTGCCAGCTCCCTCGGGAGGGATGAGCAGTTCTTC. The variable domain in full, with the rest retrieved from reference TRBV18 and TRBJ2-1, is NAGVMQNPRHLVRRRGQEARLRCSPMKGHSHVYWYRQLPEEGLKFMVYLQKENIIDESGMPKERFSAEFPKEGPSILRIQQVVRGDSAAYFCASSLGRDEQFFGPGTRLTVL.

This chain connects TRBV6-5 to TRBJ2-5; D is unclear. Trimming pared 6 bases from V and 0 bases from J, leaving 11 bases between. There are 14 residues in the CDR3. The germline CDR1 and CDR2 sequences are MNHEY and SVGAGI. CDR3 nucleotides: TGTGCCAGCAGCCCCTACTGGTACCAAGAGACCCAGTACTTC. Protein sequence: CASSPYWYQETQYF.

In this sample, this clone turned up a few times. The V call is TRBV7-2, the J call TRBJ2-7; D call uncertain. Trimming stripped 2 bases from V and 3 bases from J, with 11 bases between. Germline V lookup: CDR1 SGHTA, CDR2 FQGNSA. This CDR3 has 14 amino acids. In DNA, the CDR3 is TGTGCCAGCAGCTTAAACCCAGCTAGCTACGAGCAGTACTTC. It codes for CASSLNPASYEQYF.